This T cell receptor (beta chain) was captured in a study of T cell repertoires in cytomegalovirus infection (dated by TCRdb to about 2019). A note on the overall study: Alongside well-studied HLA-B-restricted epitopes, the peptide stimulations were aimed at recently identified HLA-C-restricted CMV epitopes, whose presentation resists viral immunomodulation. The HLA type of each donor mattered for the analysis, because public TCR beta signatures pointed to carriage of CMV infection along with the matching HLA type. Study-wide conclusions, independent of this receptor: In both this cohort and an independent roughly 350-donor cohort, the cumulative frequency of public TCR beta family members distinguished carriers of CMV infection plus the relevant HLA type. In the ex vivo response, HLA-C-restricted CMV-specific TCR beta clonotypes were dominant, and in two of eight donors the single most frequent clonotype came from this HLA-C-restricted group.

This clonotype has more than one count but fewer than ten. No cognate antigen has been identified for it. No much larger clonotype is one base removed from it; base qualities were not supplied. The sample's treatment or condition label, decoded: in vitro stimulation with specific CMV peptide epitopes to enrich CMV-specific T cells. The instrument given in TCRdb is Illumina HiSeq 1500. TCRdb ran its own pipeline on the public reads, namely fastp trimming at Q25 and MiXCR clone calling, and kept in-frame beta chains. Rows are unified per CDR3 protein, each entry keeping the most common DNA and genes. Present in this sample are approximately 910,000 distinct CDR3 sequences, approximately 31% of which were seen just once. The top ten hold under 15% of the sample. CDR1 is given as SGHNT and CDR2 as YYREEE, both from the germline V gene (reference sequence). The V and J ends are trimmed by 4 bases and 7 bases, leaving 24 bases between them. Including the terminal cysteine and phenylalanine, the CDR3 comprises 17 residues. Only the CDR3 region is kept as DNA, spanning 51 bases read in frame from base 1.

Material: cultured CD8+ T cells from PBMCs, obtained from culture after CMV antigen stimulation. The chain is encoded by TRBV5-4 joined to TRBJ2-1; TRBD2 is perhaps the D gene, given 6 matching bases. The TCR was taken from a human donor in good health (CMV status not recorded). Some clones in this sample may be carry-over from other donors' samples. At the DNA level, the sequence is TGTGCCAGCAGCCCTTGGCCGGAGGCGGGGTCGGATAATGAGCAGTTCTTC. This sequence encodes CASSPWPEAGSDNEQFF. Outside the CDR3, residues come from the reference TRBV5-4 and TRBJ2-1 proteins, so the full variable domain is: ETGVTQSPTHLIKTRGQQVTLRCSSQSGHNTVSWYQQALGQGPQFIFQYYREEENGRGNFPPRFSGLQFPNYSSELNVNALELDDSALYLCASSPWPEAGSDNEQFFGPGTRLTVL.